These 19 T cell receptor beta chains originate from one sample sequenced in a study of OX40 agonist ivuxolimab in advanced cancers. Profiled with immunoSEQ multiplex PCR; TCRdb holds only in-frame clones, not every one. The repertoire holds about 79,000 clones, with more than 80% as singletons. This material consisted of CD4+ or CD8+ T cells sorted from blood, taken in a trial of the OX40 agonist ivuxolimab. All receptors derive from an adult with an advanced solid tumor such as melanoma, head and neck, liver or kidney cancer.

This clone is a singleton in its sample. The chain employs TRBV5-1 and TRBJ1-4; perhaps TRBD1 as D (6 bases). This CDR3 has 14 amino acids. Trimming left V 2 bases short and J 3 bases short, with 8 bases between. From germline, CDR1 is SGHRS and CDR2 YFSETQ. The CDR3 is CASSFGQPNEKLFF. The CDR3 DNA sequence: TGCGCCAGCAGCTTCGGACAGCCTAATGAAAAACTGTTTTTT.

The chain links TRBV7-8 to TRBJ1-2; TRBD1 might be the D (6 bases). CDR1 and CDR2 (germline): SGHVS, FQNEAQ. The CDR3 extends over 16 amino acids. Trimming pared 5 bases from V and 1 base from J, leaving 17 bases between. CDR3 sequence reads: CASSKKTGIDNYGYTF. CDR3 in DNA: TGTGCCAGCAGCAAAAAAACAGGGATAGATAACTATGGCTACACCTTC.

V usage is TRBV5-8 and J usage is TRBJ2-5, with D perhaps matching TRBD1 or TRBD2 (5 bases each). V was trimmed by 5 bases and J by 3 bases, leaving 20 bases between them. Germline CDR1 SGHTS, CDR2 YDEGEE. The CDR3 has 16 residues. This CDR3 reads CASSPSTGRPEETQYF. The CDR3 region has the DNA TGTGCCAGCAGTCCATCCACGGGACGGCCGGAAGAGACCCAGTACTTC. The whole variable domain, filled in from reference TRBV5-8 and TRBJ2-5, reads EAGVTQSPTHLIKTRGQQATLRCSPISGHTSVYWYQQALGLGLQFLLWYDEGEERNRGNFPPRFSGRQFPNYSSELNVNALELEDSALYLCASSPSTGRPEETQYFGPGTRLLVL.

This CDR3 reads CASSWDGNYEQYF. The DNA of the CDR3 is TGTGCCAGCAGTTGGGACGGAAACTACGAGCAGTACTTC. This sequence joins TRBV6-6 and TRBJ2-7; D is possibly TRBD1 or TRBD2 (5 bases each). V lost 4 bases, J lost 3 bases, and 10 bases lay in between. Germline V lookup: CDR1 MNHNY, CDR2 SVGAGI (reference sequence). This CDR3 spans 13 amino acids.

This chain connects TRBV5-4 to TRBJ2-5; D is perhaps TRBD2 (6 bases). Germline CDR1 SGHNT, CDR2 YYREEE (reference sequence). There are 15 residues in the CDR3. V was cut by 4 bases and J by 2 bases, with 15 bases left in between. The CDR3 region has the DNA TGTGCCAGCAGCGGGGGAGGACACCGGCAAGAGACCCAGTACTTC. Its translation is CASSGGGHRQETQYF.

The rearrangement uses TRBV7-9 and TRBJ2-7; D remains unclear. CDR1 is SEHNR, CDR2 FQNEAQ, per germline (reference sequence). V gave up 4 bases and J gave up 0 bases, with 7 bases separating them. The CDR3 is made up of 13 amino acids. CDR3 protein: CASSSRSSYEQYF. The CDR3 DNA reads as TGTGCCAGCAGCTCCCGTAGCTCCTACGAGCAGTACTTC. Drawing the rest from reference TRBV7-9 and TRBJ2-7, the complete variable domain is DTGVSQNPRHKITKRGQNVTFRCDPISEHNRLYWYRQTLGQGPEFLTYFQNEAQLEKSRLLSDRFSAERPKGSFSTLEIQRTEQGDSAMYLCASSSRSSYEQYFGPGTRLTVT.

The J gene is TRBJ2-5, the V gene TRBV7-8; perhaps TRBD1 as D (6 bases). CDR1 is SGHVS, CDR2 FQNEAQ, per germline. Trimming removed 3 bases at V and 3 bases at J, with 8 bases between. The CDR3 extends over 13 amino acids. For the CDR3, the DNA is TGTGCCAGCAGCTTCCAGGGGAAAGAGACCCAGTACTTC. Protein sequence: CASSFQGKETQYF.

The chain links TRBV7-6 to TRBJ2-7; D gene uncertain. Germline-derived CDR1 and CDR2 are SGHVS and FNYEAQ. V dropped 5 bases and J dropped 3 bases, with 17 bases sitting between them. The CDR3 totals 15 residues. CDR3 DNA: TGTGCCAGCAGCCCCGCCTTGGTAAACAACTACGAGCAGTACTTC. Translating gives CASSPALVNNYEQYF.

The chain joins TRBV5-4 to TRBJ2-2; 7 bases line up with TRBD2. This CDR3 is 16 amino acids long. Per germline, CDR1 SGHNT and CDR2 YYREEE (reference sequence). The V and J ends lost 4 bases and 0 bases, in that order; junction bases with no gene match: 6. CDR3 amino acids: CASSPLALANTGELFF. For the CDR3, the DNA is TGTGCCAGCAGCCCACTAGCGCTTGCGAACACCGGGGAGCTGTTTTTT.

This clone occurred once. J is TRBJ2-1 and V is TRBV9, with no clear D. Germline V CDR1 and CDR2: SGDLS, YYNGEE. V was clipped by 0 bases and J by 10 bases, with 23 bases between them. This CDR3 spans 17 amino acids. DNA for the CDR3: TGTGCCAGCAGCGTAGGTGGCGGAACCTCCCCAGCGTCGGAGCAGTTCTTC. Translation gives CASSVGGGTSPASEQFF.

This clone was seen only a few times. The J gene is TRBJ2-3, the V gene TRBV6-6, with TRBD2 matching over 9 bases. The germline CDR1 and CDR2 sequences are MNHNY and SVGAGI (reference sequence). After removal of 6 bases from V and 6 bases from J, the junction contained 7 bases not matched to a gene. CDR3 length equals 14 residues. CDR3 protein: CASSSSGSVDTQYF. CDR3 sequence (DNA): TGTGCCAGCAGCAGTAGCGGGAGCGTGGATACGCAGTATTTT.

The chain links TRBV5-1 to TRBJ1-6; D perhaps matches TRBD1 (5 bases). The germline CDR1 and CDR2 sequences are SGHRS and YFSETQ. The CDR3 is made up of 14 amino acids. Trimming pared 0 bases from V and 7 bases from J, leaving 8 bases between. CDR3 in amino acids: CASSLGAGNSPLHF. In DNA, the CDR3 is TGCGCCAGCAGCTTGGGCGCAGGGAATTCACCCCTCCACTTT.

The rearrangement links TRBV10-3 to TRBJ2-3, with TRBD2 matching 8 bases. CDR1 is ENHRY and CDR2 is SYGVKD in the germline V gene. CDR3 length: 15 amino acids. With V trimmed by 4 bases and J by 1 base, 4 bases remained unmatched. The CDR3 nucleotides are TGTGCCATCAGTGGTGGAGCGGGAGGCACAGATACGCAGTATTTT. This sequence encodes CAISGGAGGTDTQYF.

This clone has a single count. CDR3 protein: CASSPGRDGYTQYF. The CDR3 DNA is TGTGCCAGTAGTCCAGGTCGGGATGGGTATACGCAGTATTTT. The gene calls are TRBV19 and TRBJ2-3, with D possibly matching TRBD2 (5 bases). Germline V CDR1 and CDR2: LNHDA, SQIVND (reference sequence). V gave up 5 bases and J gave up 7 bases, with 16 bases separating them. The CDR3 runs to 14 residues. Full variable domain (rest looked up from reference TRBV19 and TRBJ2-3): DGGITQSPKYLFRKEGQNVTLSCEQNLNHDAMYWYRQDPGQGLRLIYYSQIVNDFQKGDIAEGYSVSREKKESFPLTVTSAQKNPTAFYLCASSPGRDGYTQYFGPGTRLTVL.

This clone appeared once. The chain couples TRBV2 to TRBJ2-1; no definite D call. The CDR3 is 14 amino acids. Germline V gene lookup returns CDR1 SNHLY and CDR2 FYNNEI. Trimming cost V 2 bases and J 5 bases, with 10 bases left between them. The CDR3 sequence: CASSEYQRNNEQFF. CDR3 nucleotides: TGTGCCAGCAGTGAATACCAGCGAAACAATGAGCAGTTCTTC.

The J gene is TRBJ2-1, the V gene TRBV29-1, with D unresolved. The CDR3 contains 13 residues. Deletions cut 3 bases from V and 9 bases from J, with 15 bases between. The V gene's germline CDR1 is SQVTM and CDR2 ANQGSEA. CDR3 DNA: TGCAGCGTTGAGAAGCCCTTACCCGGTGAGCAGTTCTTC. It is translated as CSVEKPLPGEQFF.

CDR3 DNA sequence: TGCGCCAGCAGCTTCGACAGCTTCGAGCAGTTCTTC. Translation: CASSFDSFEQFF. The chain carries TRBV5-1 and TRBJ2-1; possibly TRBD1 for D (5 bases). The germline V gene has CDR1 SGHRS and CDR2 YFSETQ. Between the trimmed V and J ends, which lost 2 bases and 10 bases, there was a span of 10 bases. The CDR3 has 12 amino acids.

Turning to this clone: One junction end disagrees with the germline gene, perhaps due to a read error. Other DNA sequences in this sample translate to the same CDR3. This chain connects TRBV25-1 to TRBJ1-6, with 7 bases fitting TRBD1. The CDR3 is 14 amino acids. Germline V gives CDR1 MGHDK, CDR2 SYGVNS. CDR3 nucleotides: TGTGCCAGCGGTACGACAGGGACTCATTCACCCCTTCACTTT. Encoded protein: CASGTTGTHSPLHF.

This clone turned up a few times. This chain uses TRBV7-2 with TRBJ1-4; no firm D call. Germline lookup yields CDR1 SGHTA and CDR2 FQGNSA. The V gene lost 3 bases and the J gene lost 1 base, with 6 bases spanning the gap. The CDR3 spans 14 residues. The CDR3 spells CASSFRRTNEKLFF. In DNA, the CDR3 is TGTGCCAGCAGCTTCCGGAGAACTAATGAAAAACTGTTTTTT.